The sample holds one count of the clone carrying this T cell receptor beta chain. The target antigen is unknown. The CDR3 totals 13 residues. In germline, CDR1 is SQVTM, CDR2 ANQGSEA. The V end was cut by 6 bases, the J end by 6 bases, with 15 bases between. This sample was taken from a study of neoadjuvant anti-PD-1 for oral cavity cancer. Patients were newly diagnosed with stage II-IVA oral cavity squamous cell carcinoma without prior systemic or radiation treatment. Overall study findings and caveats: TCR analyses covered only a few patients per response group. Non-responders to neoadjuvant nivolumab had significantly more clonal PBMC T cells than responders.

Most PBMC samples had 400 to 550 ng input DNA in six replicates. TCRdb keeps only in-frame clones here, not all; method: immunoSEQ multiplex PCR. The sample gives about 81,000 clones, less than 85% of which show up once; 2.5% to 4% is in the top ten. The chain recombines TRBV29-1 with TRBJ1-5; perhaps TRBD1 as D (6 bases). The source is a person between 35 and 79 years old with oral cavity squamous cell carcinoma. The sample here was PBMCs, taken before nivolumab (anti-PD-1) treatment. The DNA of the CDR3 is TGCAGCGTGGCGGGGGCAGGGACTCAGCCCCAGCATTTT. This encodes CSVAGAGTQPQHF. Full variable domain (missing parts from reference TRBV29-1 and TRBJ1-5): SAVISQKPSRDICQRGTSLTIQCQVDSQVTMMFWYRQQPGQSLTLIATANQGSEATYESGFVIDKFPISRPNLTFSTLTVSNMSPEDSSIYLCSVAGAGTQPQHFGDGTRLSIL.